What follows are 6 T cell receptor beta chains derived from one specimen sequenced in a study of blood T cell repertoires in COVID-19. This table comes from immunoSEQ multiplex PCR, and its TCRdb copy is limited to in-frame clones, with some not included. This sample has over 95,000 clones; around four fifths occur once, and the top ten carry roughly 8%. Sample: peripheral blood. The receptors originated from a woman aged 40 to 50 with acute or convalescent COVID-19.

This clone was detected once. The genes are TRBV6-1 and TRBJ2-1; D ambiguous. V was cut by 3 bases and J by 5 bases, with 14 bases left in between. The V gene's germline CDR1 is MNHNS and CDR2 SASEGT. The CDR3 has 15 residues. In DNA form, the CDR3 reads TGTGCCAGCAGTGATACGATATTTACACACAATGAGCAGTTCTTC. It encodes CASSDTIFTHNEQFF.

The chain links TRBV19 to TRBJ2-7; D remains unclear. CDR1 is LNHDA and CDR2 is SQIVND in the germline V gene (reference sequence). The length of the CDR3 is 13 residues. V was clipped by 3 bases and J by 3 bases, with 9 bases between them. CDR3 DNA: TGTGCCAGTAGTATTATGGGCAGCTACGAGCAGTACTTC. Its translation: CASSIMGSYEQYF.

This clone was seen a few times. This rearrangement joins TRBV15 to TRBJ2-2; D perhaps matches TRBD1 (6 bases). Trimming took 0 bases from V and 1 from J, leaving 6 bases between them. The germline CDR1 and CDR2 sequences are LNHNV and YYDKDF (reference sequence). CDR3 size: 15 residues. The CDR3 region is CATSREQGNTGELFF. The CDR3 DNA follows: TGTGCCACCAGCAGAGAACAGGGGAACACCGGGGAGCTGTTTTTT.

The CDR3 DNA reads as TGCGCCAGCAGCCAAGGGCGACAGTTCTCTGGAAACACCATATATTTT. Its protein is CASSQGRQFSGNTIYF. The chain couples TRBV4-1 to TRBJ1-3; D is perhaps TRBD1 (5 bases). The length of the CDR3 is 16 residues. Germline V gives CDR1 MGHRA, CDR2 YSYEKL. V lost 1 base and J lost 0, with 10 bases in between.

The V and J genes are TRBV6-6 and TRBJ2-7, with 9 positions matching TRBD2. The CDR3 runs 13 residues. V dropped 2 bases and J dropped 12; count of bases not matched to a gene: 8. The germline gives CDR1 MNHNY, CDR2 SVGAGI (reference sequence). CDR3 sequence: CASSYLERGVMYF. For the CDR3, the DNA is TGTGCCAGCAGTTACCTGGAGCGGGGGGTTATGTACTTC.

The V gene is TRBV5-6, the J gene TRBJ1-1; D is uncertain. The V gene lost 1 base and the J gene lost 5 bases, with 6 bases spanning the gap. The length of the CDR3 is 12 residues. Germline V CDR1 and CDR2: SGHDT, YYEEEE. CDR3 region: CASSLFGTEAFF. CDR3 nucleotide sequence: TGTGCCAGCAGCTTGTTCGGGACTGAAGCTTTCTTT. Combining the CDR3 with reference TRBV5-6 and TRBJ1-1 gives the whole variable domain DAGVTQSPTHLIKTRGQQVTLRCSPKSGHDTVSWYQQALGQGPQFIFQYYEEEERQRGNFPDRFSGHQFPNYSSELNVNALLLGDSALYLCASSLFGTEAFFGQGTRLTVV.